The 31 T cell receptor beta chains given below trace back to one sample, sequenced in a study of cytomegalovirus exposure and HLA in healthy donors. With 60 Vbeta and 13 Jbeta primers, the PCR was carried out. Data came from immunoSEQ multiplex PCR; TCRdb stores just in-frame clones and leaves some out. The table shows about 160,000 clones, with around 79% occurring only once. Sequenced input: PBMCs. The receptor source for this set is a woman aged 40 to 50 in good health and CMV-seronegative.

The genes are TRBV13 and TRBJ1-2; TRBD1 matches at 11 bases. CDR3 length: 17 amino acids. The junction had 7 bases not matched to a gene; V was cut back by 0 bases and J by 4 bases. Germline V gene data show CDR1 as PRHDT and CDR2 as FYEKMQ (reference sequence). CDR3 sequence (DNA): TGTGCCAGCAGCTTAGGGTGGGGACAGGGGGTCATCTATGGCTACACCTTC. As protein: CASSLGWGQGVIYGYTF.

The DNA for the CDR3 is TGTGCCAGCAGCTTAGACGCGGTCTCTGGGGCCAACGTCCTGACTTTC. It is translated as CASSLDAVSGANVLTF. The chain joins TRBV11-2 to TRBJ2-6; D gene uncertain. CDR3 length equals 16 residues. CDR1 is SGHAT, CDR2 FQNNGV, per germline. V was clipped by 0 bases and J by 0 bases, with 6 bases between them.

The rearrangement uses TRBV5-4 and TRBJ2-5, with a weak D call TRBD2 (5 bases). The CDR3 is 13 amino acids. Germline V gene sequence: CDR1 SGHNT, CDR2 YYREEE (reference sequence). Deletions cut 4 bases from V and 2 bases from J, with 9 bases between. CDR3 DNA: TGTGCCAGCAGCGCACTAGGGCAAGAGACCCAGTACTTC. Translating gives CASSALGQETQYF.

This clone was recorded a few times. V and J are TRBV6-6 and TRBJ2-7; 8 nucleotides match TRBD2. The CDR3 is made up of 14 amino acids. Germline CDR1 MNHNY, CDR2 SVGAGI (reference sequence). The V and J ends lost 4 bases and 2 bases, in that order; junction bases with no gene match: 4. In DNA form, the CDR3 reads TGTGCCAGCAGTTTAGCGGGGAACGCCTACGAGCAGTACTTC. This codes for CASSLAGNAYEQYF.

The chain recombines TRBV19 with TRBJ2-5; D unresolved. The last part of the DNA fits TRBJ2-7 better; the J call may be wrong. This CDR3 region has 14 residues. Germline-derived CDR1 and CDR2 are LNHDA and SQIVND (reference sequence). CDR3 DNA sequence: TGTGCCAGTAGAAGAGAAGAACCCCCCTACGAGCAGTACTTC. This translates into CASRREEPPYEQYF.

Comments on this clone: A read error may account for a junction end that differs from germline. The V gene is TRBV28, the J gene TRBJ2-7; tentatively, D is TRBD2 (6 bases). Germline assignment: CDR1 MDHEN and CDR2 SYDVKM. The CDR3 sequence is 16 residues long. CDR3 sequence: CVSSLGGGVLTYEQYF. CDR3 bases: TGTGTCAGCAGTTTAGGAGGAGGGGTGTTAACCTACGAGCAGTACTTC. The full variable domain, completed using reference TRBV28 and TRBJ2-7, is DVKVTQSSRYLVKRTGEKVFLECVQDMDHENMFWYRQDPGLGLRLIYFSYDVKMKEKGDIPEGYSVSREKKERFSLILESASTNQTSMYLCVSSLGGGVLTYEQYFGPGTRLTVT.

The rearrangement links TRBV2 to TRBJ2-7; D is unclear. Germline V gene data show CDR1 as SNHLY and CDR2 as FYNNEI. The CDR3 has 12 residues. V was trimmed by 6 bases and J by 4 bases, leaving 10 bases between them. CDR3 DNA sequence: TGTGCCAGCAGGAGACTCCTATACGAGCAGTACTTC. Translating gives CASRRLLYEQYF.

This clone was seen a single time. The chain employs TRBV7-9 and TRBJ2-2, with 7 bases matching TRBD2. CDR1 and CDR2 (germline): SEHNR, FQNEAQ (reference sequence). The CDR3 sequence is 14 residues long. J was trimmed by 4 bases and V by 1 base; bases with no gene match: 0. The CDR3 spells CASSLGGGTGELFF. In DNA, the CDR3 is TGTGCCAGCAGCTTAGGCGGGGGCACCGGGGAGCTGTTTTTT.

V is TRBV5-5 and J is TRBJ2-7, with D tentatively TRBD2 (5 bases). Germline-derived CDR1 and CDR2 are SGHKS and YYEKEE (reference sequence). V lost 0 bases to trimming and J lost 5 bases, with 15 bases between them. This CDR3 is built from 15 residues. Written as DNA, the CDR3 is TGTGCCAGCAGCTTGGTGACCGTGGCGGGCAACGAGCAGTACTTC. The encoded protein is CASSLVTVAGNEQYF. The whole variable domain, filled in from reference TRBV5-5 and TRBJ2-7, reads DAGVTQSPTHLIKTRGQQVTLRCSPISGHKSVSWYQQVLGQGPQFIFQYYEKEERGRGNFPDRFSARQFPNYSSELNVNALLLGDSALYLCASSLVTVAGNEQYFGPGTRLTVT.

In this sample, this clone turned up a few times. The chain joins TRBV9 to TRBJ2-7; no definite D call. Trimming stripped 5 bases from V and 7 bases from J, with 16 bases between. The germline CDR1 and CDR2 sequences are SGDLS and YYNGEE. The CDR3 length is 13 residues. The CDR3 bases are TGTGCCAGCAGTCCTACCAGTCCGGGTGAGCAGTACTTC. It yields the protein CASSPTSPGEQYF.

The V call is TRBV19, the J call TRBJ1-1; the D gene is possibly TRBD1 (5 bases). The V end was cut by 7 bases, the J end by 2 bases, with 11 bases between. CDR3 length equals 13 residues. Germline CDR1 LNHDA, CDR2 SQIVND (reference sequence). The CDR3 bases are TGTGCCAGTATTGGGGGGTCTAACACTGAAGCTTTCTTT. This sequence encodes CASIGGSNTEAFF.

V gene TRBV2 combines with J gene TRBJ2-3; TRBD1 might be the D (6 bases). Germline V gene lookup returns CDR1 SNHLY and CDR2 FYNNEI. This CDR3 spans 16 amino acids. V lost 10 bases to trimming and J lost 2 bases, with 22 bases between them. CDR3 residues: CATAAGTSLYTDTQYF. The CDR3 nucleotides are TGTGCCACCGCTGCCGGGACATCACTTTACACAGATACGCAGTATTTT.

V is TRBV14 and J is TRBJ2-6; D not resolved. V gave up 4 bases and J gave up 0 bases, with 7 bases separating them. The CDR3 runs to 15 residues. Germline V gene sequence: CDR1 SGHDN, CDR2 FVKESK. In DNA, the CDR3 is TGTGCCAGCAGCCCGTCCCGCTCTGGGGCCAACGTCCTGACTTTC. This translates into CASSPSRSGANVLTF.

This chain connects TRBV5-1 to TRBJ2-1; 7 nucleotides agree with TRBD1. This CDR3 comprises 14 residues. V trimming: 7 bases; J trimming: 6 bases; junction bases outside the gene matches: 10. CDR1 is SGHRS, CDR2 YFSETQ, per germline. For the CDR3, the DNA is TGCGCCAGCGGGATAGGGGGCGATGGCAATGAGCAGTTCTTC. It translates to CASGIGGDGNEQFF.

The V call is TRBV29-1, the J call TRBJ2-1; D is undetermined. This CDR3 has 11 amino acids. Germline values: CDR1 SQVTM, CDR2 ANQGSEA. V gave up 2 bases and J gave up 5 bases, with 4 bases separating them. This CDR3 reads CSVELDNEQFF. Here the CDR3 DNA reads TGCAGCGTTGAACTCGACAATGAGCAGTTCTTC.

This chain uses TRBV4-1 with TRBJ2-2; TRBD1 is a possible D gene (6 bases). The ends were cut back, 1 base at V and 3 bases at J, with 18 bases in the middle. The V gene's germline CDR1 is MGHRA and CDR2 YSYEKL. The CDR3 consists of 18 residues. The CDR3 DNA reads TGCGCCAGCAGCCAAGGCCCCGGACAGCTACAGTACACCGGGGAGCTGTTTTTT. It specifies CASSQGPGQLQYTGELFF.

V usage is TRBV5-1 and J usage is TRBJ2-2; 9 nucleotides align to TRBD1. The CDR3 runs to 16 residues. The germline V gene has CDR1 SGHRS and CDR2 YFSETQ. V lost 0 bases to trimming and J lost 5 bases; unmatched junction nucleotides: 5. The DNA for the CDR3 is TGCGCCAGCAGCTTGGCACAGGGGGCGAGTACCGGGGAGCTGTTTTTT. It translates to CASSLAQGASTGELFF.

V is TRBV4-2 and J is TRBJ1-4; maybe TRBD1 (5 bases). The CDR3 extends over 15 amino acids. The V and J ends lost 4 bases and 5 bases respectively, with 14 bases between them. Looked up from germline, CDR1 is LGHNA and CDR2 is YNFKEQ. The CDR3 nucleotides are TGTGCCAGCAGCCCCACCGGGGGTAGAAATGAAAAACTGTTTTTT. This encodes CASSPTGGRNEKLFF.

This rearrangement joins TRBV4-2 to TRBJ2-2, with TRBD2 matching 11 bases. From germline, CDR1 is LGHNA and CDR2 YNFKEQ. Trimming at V came to 8 bases and at J to 7 bases, leaving 15 bases not matched to a gene. CDR3 length: 17 residues. CDR3 DNA sequence: TGTGCCAGCTTCGATATAGCGGGGGGGCAACGTGGCGGGGAGCTGTTTTTT. As protein: CASFDIAGGQRGGELFF.

With respect to this clone: Sequence at one end of the junction differs from germline and may be a read error. V gene TRBV27 combines with J gene TRBJ2-5, with 7 bases identical to TRBD2. The CDR3 contains 12 residues. Germline CDR1 is MNHEY and CDR2 is SMNVEV (reference sequence). CDR3 nucleotide sequence: TGTGCCACCAGTCGGGGGGATGAGACCCAGTACTTC. Amino acid sequence: CATSRGDETQYF.

The chain carries TRBV7-7 and TRBJ1-1; D is uncertain. The length of the CDR3 is 13 residues. Trimming shortened V by 4 bases and J by 4 bases, and 10 bases separated the two germline ends. From germline, CDR1 is SSHAT and CDR2 FNYEAQ (reference sequence). The DNA for the CDR3 is TGTGCCAGCAGCTCATCGGGATCCACTGAAGCTTTCTTT. Translation gives CASSSSGSTEAFF.

Written as DNA, the CDR3 is TGTGCCACCCTCGACAGGAACTATGGCTACACCTTC. Translating it yields CATLDRNYGYTF. The chain links TRBV15 to TRBJ1-2; a weak D match, TRBD1 (6 bases). Trimming removed 8 bases at V and 2 bases at J, with 9 bases between. The CDR3 is made up of 12 amino acids. Germline CDR1 reads LNHNV; CDR2 reads YYDKDF (reference sequence).

The chain combines TRBV11-3 with TRBJ2-7; a weak D match, TRBD2 (7 bases). Germline CDR1 and CDR2: SGHNT and YENEEA. The CDR3 contains 17 residues. V was shortened by 4 bases and J by 2 bases, with 21 bases between the two germline ends. CDR3 region: CASSSRGRGGPTYEQYF. CDR3 DNA sequence: TGTGCCAGCAGCTCGAGGGGGAGGGGCGGACCCACCTACGAGCAGTACTTC.

This clone was seen a few times. The chain has TRBV4-2 and TRBJ1-5; 10 positions match TRBD1. J gave up 4 bases and V 4 bases, and 4 bases lay outside the gene matches. The germline V gene encodes CDR1 LGHNA and CDR2 YNFKEQ. The CDR3 length is 15 residues. The CDR3 DNA sequence: TGTGCCAGCAGCCTACTGGGACAGGGGAATCAGCCCCAGCATTTT. Translation gives CASSLLGQGNQPQHF.

The chain couples TRBV11-3 to TRBJ2-7; perhaps TRBD2 as D (5 bases). Trimming pared 3 bases from V and 3 bases from J, leaving 12 bases between. The CDR3 length is 14 residues. CDR1 SGHNT and CDR2 YENEEA come from the germline V gene. CDR3 amino acids: CASSLLSGDYEQYF. The CDR3 DNA follows: TGTGCCAGCAGCTTGCTATCCGGGGACTACGAGCAGTACTTC. The complete variable domain, with remaining parts taken from reference TRBV11-3 and TRBJ2-7, reads EAGVVQSPRYKIIEKKQPVAFWCNPISGHNTLYWYLQNLGQGPELLIRYENEEAVDDSQLPKDRFSAERLKGVDSTLKIQPAELGDSAVYLCASSLLSGDYEQYFGPGTRLTVT.

This clone was counted between two and nine times. V and J are TRBV5-4 and TRBJ2-7; D is perhaps TRBD1 (6 bases). The V gene lost 3 bases and the J gene lost 6 bases, with 13 bases spanning the gap. This CDR3 comprises 13 residues. Germline V CDR1 and CDR2: SGHNT, YYREEE (reference sequence). The CDR3 coding sequence is TGTGCCAGCAGCTCCAGGGGTTTTGCCGAGCAGTACTTC. Translated: CASSSRGFAEQYF. Full variable domain (missing parts from reference TRBV5-4 and TRBJ2-7): ETGVTQSPTHLIKTRGQQVTLRCSSQSGHNTVSWYQQALGQGPQFIFQYYREEENGRGNFPPRFSGLQFPNYSSELNVNALELDDSALYLCASSSRGFAEQYFGPGTRLTVT.

The chain links TRBV4-2 to TRBJ1-2, with D tentatively TRBD1 (6 bases). The germline V and J ends were trimmed by 4 bases and 4 bases, with 13 bases remaining between them. The CDR3 totals 14 residues. The germline CDR1 and CDR2 sequences are LGHNA and YNFKEQ. The DNA of the CDR3 is TGTGCCAGCAGCCTCCAGTCAGGGGCCTATGGCTACACCTTC. Translation gives CASSLQSGAYGYTF.

This clone was counted a few times. This chain connects TRBV27 to TRBJ2-1, with 11 bases identical to TRBD1. Germline V gives CDR1 MNHEY, CDR2 SMNVEV (reference sequence). J gave up 8 bases and V 3 bases, and 9 bases lay outside the gene matches. The CDR3 runs to 16 residues. For the CDR3, the DNA is TGTGCCAGCAGTTTTAGTACGGGACAGGGGGTATATGAGCAGTTCTTC. This codes for CASSFSTGQGVYEQFF.

The J gene is TRBJ1-1, the V gene TRBV6-6; D perhaps matches TRBD1 (6 bases). CDR1 MNHNY and CDR2 SVGAGI come from the germline V gene (reference sequence). The V end lost 5 bases, the J end lost 5 bases, and 12 bases lay between the germline ends. The CDR3 sequence is 13 residues long. CDR3 coding DNA: TGTGCCAGCAGTGTGACAGGTTTAACTGAAGCTTTCTTT. As protein: CASSVTGLTEAFF.

The chain is built from TRBV6-1 and TRBJ1-5, with TRBD1 identical over 7 bases. Germline lookup yields CDR1 MNHNS and CDR2 SASEGT. This CDR3 contains 14 residues. The ends lost 7 bases at V and 3 bases at J; junction bases unmatched: 6. The CDR3 DNA is TGTGCCAGCACCAAAGGACAGGACAATCAGCCCCAGCATTTT. It is translated as CASTKGQDNQPQHF.

The rearrangement uses TRBV21-1 and TRBJ1-3; no check of the table's D call, TRBD1, against the DNA was made. TRBV21-1 is a pseudogene. This CDR3 contains 11 residues. The CDR3 region has the DNA TGTGCCAGCAGCCGGACAGGGGGACAAAATTTT. Protein sequence: CASSRTGGQNF.